The 20 T cell receptor beta chains reported below all come from one sample, sequenced in a study of cytomegalovirus exposure and HLA in healthy donors. In the PCR, 60 Vbeta and 13 Jbeta primers were used. Assay: immunoSEQ multiplex PCR; the TCRdb copy retains only in-frame clones and omits some. The table lists about 130,000 clones, about 80% of them singletons. The material sequenced was PBMCs. These receptors all stem from a man over 45 in good health and CMV-seronegative.

The rearrangement links TRBV5-4 to TRBJ2-3; possibly TRBD2 for D (6 bases). The CDR3 is 15 amino acids. The ends were cut back, 4 bases at V and 8 bases at J, with 20 bases in the middle. Germline lookup yields CDR1 SGHNT and CDR2 YYREEE (reference sequence). The CDR3 reads CASSPLSTSPSTQYF. DNA of the CDR3: TGTGCCAGCAGCCCATTATCGACTAGTCCTTCTACGCAGTATTTT.

Comments on this clone: Other DNA sequences in the sample encode the same CDR3. The CDR3 sequence: CASSRSPNTEAFF. CDR3 nucleotide sequence: TGTGCCAGTAGTCGGTCACCGAACACTGAAGCTTTCTTT. V usage is TRBV19 and J usage is TRBJ1-1; D is ambiguous. The CDR3 is made up of 13 amino acids. Between the trimmed V and J ends, which lost 5 bases and 1 base, there was a span of 8 bases. The germline V gene encodes CDR1 LNHDA and CDR2 SQIVND (reference sequence).

The gene calls are TRBV6-6 and TRBJ1-1, with 12 nucleotides matching TRBD1. This CDR3 has 14 residues. Germline CDR1 MNHNY, CDR2 SVGAGI (reference sequence). V lost 8 bases to trimming and J lost 3 bases; unmatched junction nucleotides: 4. CDR3 sequence reads: CASGDRGLYTEAFF. In DNA form, the CDR3 reads TGTGCCAGCGGGGACAGGGGGCTCTACACTGAAGCTTTCTTT.

The chain has TRBV7-9 and TRBJ1-1; no definite D call. Germline V gene sequence: CDR1 SEHNR, CDR2 FQNEAQ (reference sequence). The CDR3 length is 15 residues. Trimming removed 1 base at V and 0 bases at J, with 9 bases between. CDR3 nucleotides: TGTGCCAGCAGCTTAGGTTGGCAGATGAACACTGAAGCTTTCTTT. This gives the protein CASSLGWQMNTEAFF.

The rearrangement uses TRBV27 and TRBJ2-2; the match to TRBD2 covers 14 bases. Unmatched junction bases numbered 8, after V lost 5 bases and J lost 6 bases. Germline V gene lookup returns CDR1 MNHEY and CDR2 SMNVEV (reference sequence). This CDR3 comprises 17 residues. DNA of the CDR3: TGTGCCAGCAGTCGCTCGGGACTAGCGGGAGCCCCCGGGGAGCTGTTTTTT. It is translated as CASSRSGLAGAPGELFF.

The genes are TRBV5-1 and TRBJ2-7; 8 nucleotides align to TRBD2. Germline lookup yields CDR1 SGHRS and CDR2 YFSETQ. Trimming removed 3 bases from V and 0 bases from J; junction bases left unmatched: 5. CDR3 length: 15 amino acids. DNA for the CDR3: TGCGCCAGCAGCTCGGGACTAGACACCTCCTACGAGCAGTACTTC. It specifies CASSSGLDTSYEQYF.

The chain has TRBV28 and TRBJ2-7; the D gene is possibly TRBD1 (6 bases). The CDR3 is 15 residues long. Trimming cost V 5 bases and J 3 bases, with 17 bases left between them. Germline CDR1 and CDR2: MDHEN and SYDVKM. CDR3 DNA sequence: TGTGCCAGCAGTCCCCTGACAGGATTATACTACGAGCAGTACTTC. It is translated as CASSPLTGLYYEQYF.

The count of this clone is one. V usage is TRBV6-4 and J usage is TRBJ2-3, with TRBD1 as a possible D gene (6 bases). CDR3 length equals 11 residues. Trimming removed 3 bases from V and 11 bases from J, with 9 bases in between. The V gene's germline CDR1 is MRHNA and CDR2 SNTAGT. The CDR3 DNA is TGTGCCAGCAGTGAACCGGGACAGCAGTATTTT. Translation gives CASSEPGQQYF.

The table lists this clone with a count of one. The chain employs TRBV5-1 and TRBJ2-2, with D perhaps TRBD2 (6 bases). This CDR3 contains 15 residues. CDR1 is SGHRS and CDR2 is YFSETQ in the germline V gene. Trimming shortened V by 4 bases and J by 6 bases, and 16 bases separated the two germline ends. The CDR3: CASSNQGGVAGELFF. The CDR3, as DNA: TGCGCCAGCAGCAATCAGGGAGGTGTGGCCGGGGAGCTGTTTTTT.

This sequence joins TRBV7-9 and TRBJ1-4, with a possible D match to TRBD1 (6 bases). This CDR3 comprises 15 residues. V was pared by 5 bases and J by 2 bases, with 12 bases between. Germline values: CDR1 SEHNR, CDR2 FQNEAQ (reference sequence). The CDR3 DNA reads TGTGCCAGCAGCCCACAGGGTGCGACTAATGAAAAACTGTTTTTT. It is translated as CASSPQGATNEKLFF.

The rearrangement joins TRBV15 to TRBJ2-1, with 9 bases that match TRBD2. Trimming at V came to 0 bases and at J to 7 bases, leaving 4 bases not matched to a gene. Germline loops: CDR1 LNHNV, CDR2 YYDKDF (reference sequence). The CDR3 length is 15 residues. For the CDR3, the DNA is TGTGCCACCAGCAGAGAGCGGGAGGGCCCTAATGAGCAGTTCTTC. Protein: CATSREREGPNEQFF.

J is TRBJ2-5 and V is TRBV19, with 11 bases lining up with TRBD1. The CDR3 consists of 14 residues. The germline V gene has CDR1 LNHDA and CDR2 SQIVND (reference sequence). The V and J ends lost 6 bases and 5 bases, in that order; junction bases with no gene match: 5. In nucleotides, the CDR3 is TGTGCCAGTAGGGACAGGGGGCGCGGTGAGACCCAGTACTTC. It specifies CASRDRGRGETQYF. The variable domain in full, with the rest retrieved from reference TRBV19 and TRBJ2-5, is DGGITQSPKYLFRKEGQNVTLSCEQNLNHDAMYWYRQDPGQGLRLIYYSQIVNDFQKGDIAEGYSVSREKKESFPLTVTSAQKNPTAFYLCASRDRGRGETQYFGPGTRLLVL.

The rearrangement uses TRBV4-1 and TRBJ2-5; a weak D match, TRBD2 (5 bases). The length of the CDR3 is 13 residues. Germline assignment: CDR1 MGHRA and CDR2 YSYEKL. V gave up 4 bases and J gave up 5 bases, with 11 bases separating them. This CDR3 reads CASSRWRGETQYF. CDR3 DNA sequence: TGCGCCAGCAGCCGATGGCGAGGGGAGACCCAGTACTTC.

The J gene is TRBJ2-7, the V gene TRBV18; 15 bases match TRBD2. The length of the CDR3 is 17 residues. The ends lost 4 bases at V and 5 bases at J; junction bases unmatched: 9. Looked up from germline, CDR1 is KGHSH and CDR2 is LQKENI. Written as DNA, the CDR3 is TGTGCCAGCTCACGCGGACTAGCGGGAGGGCCGGAGGACGAGCAGTACTTC. Translation: CASSRGLAGGPEDEQYF.

The chain is built from TRBV4-3 and TRBJ1-4; D not resolved. The germline gives CDR1 LGHNA, CDR2 YSLEER. Between the trimmed V and J ends, which lost 4 bases and 6 bases, there was a span of 9 bases. The CDR3 sequence is 13 residues long. The CDR3, as DNA: TGCGCCAGCAGCCTCGGTGGGCATGAAAAACTGTTTTTT. It translates to CASSLGGHEKLFF.

V is TRBV18 and J is TRBJ2-1; D ambiguous. Trimming pared 3 bases from V and 7 bases from J, leaving 10 bases between. The germline V gene has CDR1 KGHSH and CDR2 LQKENI. The CDR3 runs 13 residues. Here the CDR3 DNA reads TGTGCCAGCTCACCCCTTGACGGGAATGAGCAGTTCTTC. It translates to CASSPLDGNEQFF.

V is TRBV19 and J is TRBJ1-1; TRBD1 might be the D (5 bases). Germline CDR1 and CDR2: LNHDA and SQIVND (reference sequence). V lost 9 bases, J lost 5 bases, and 19 bases lay in between. This CDR3 is built from 14 residues. CDR3 amino acids: CASSLRERGTEAFF. The CDR3 nucleotides are TGTGCCAGCAGCCTCCGGGAGAGGGGAACTGAAGCTTTCTTT.

J is TRBJ2-5 and V is TRBV7-8; D gene unclear. V lost 1 base and J lost 1, with 10 bases in between. The CDR3 consists of 15 residues. Germline CDR1 reads SGHVS; CDR2 reads FQNEAQ. CDR3 sequence (DNA): TGTGCCAGCAGCTTAGTCCCCCTTCCCCAAGAGACCCAGTACTTC. This encodes CASSLVPLPQETQYF.

V usage is TRBV28 and J usage is TRBJ1-5, with 9 bases that match TRBD1. The CDR3 extends over 14 amino acids. Germline assignment: CDR1 MDHEN and CDR2 SYDVKM. V trimming: 4 bases; J trimming: 4 bases; junction bases outside the gene matches: 2. The CDR3 sequence is CASSSDRGNQPQHF. In DNA, the CDR3 is TGTGCCAGCAGTTCGGACAGGGGTAATCAGCCCCAGCATTTT.

V and J are TRBV7-3 and TRBJ2-2, with D possibly TRBD1 on 6 matching bases. With 0 bases removed from V and 5 bases from J, the gap between germline ends came to 10 bases. Germline assignment: CDR1 SGHTA and CDR2 FQGTGA. CDR3 length: 15 amino acids. CDR3 residues: CASSLTFGQTGELFF. The CDR3 nucleotides read TGTGCCAGCAGCTTAACCTTCGGACAGACCGGGGAGCTGTTTTTT.